This T cell receptor beta chain was observed in a study of regulatory T cells in long-lasting Graves disease. General study findings and limits: Fewer public clonotypes were shared by new patients (966) than by persistent patients (roughly 2,500).

The V and J ends lost 4 bases and 4 bases, in that order; junction bases with no gene match: 8. Per the germline V gene, CDR1 is SNHLY and CDR2 is FYNNEI. The CDR3 totals 15 residues. In this sample, this clonotype turned up many times. Antigen specificity is unknown. Sample time point: newly diagnosed GD, antithyroid drugs for less than 3 months. PBMCs provided the RNA from which the TCR library was made. Construction of TCR beta libraries relied on iRepertoire HTBI primers and on Arm-PCR targeting CDR3 regions. Each CDR3 protein is one row after TCRdb ran MiXCR on the multiplex PCR reads. Here the sample spans 560,000 or so distinct CDR3 sequences, 16% being singletons. These data are also associated with another study on T cells in Graves' hyperthyroidism and ophthalmopathy. From that second work: Blood also carried most thyroid clonotypes expanded above 0.001.

The sequenced sample was peripheral blood mononuclear cells (PBMCs), obtained at new diagnosis, from a patient treated with antithyroid drugs. The clonotype originates from a man younger than 30 with Graves disease. The V gene is TRBV2, the J gene TRBJ1-2; TRBD1 matches 8 bases. The CDR3 coding sequence is TGTGCCAGCAGTGGGGGACAGGAATCCGCCTATGGCTACACCTTC. This codes for CASSGGQESAYGYTF.